A selection of T cell receptor beta chains follows, all from one sample in a study of T cells after somatic rescue of genetic block. Sequencing was performed with immunoSEQ multiplex PCR; in TCRdb, only in-frame clones are kept and a portion is missing. Among tens of thousands of clones listed, 80% to 95% were seen once. Sequenced: peripheral blood mononuclear cells (PBMCs). Source of these receptors: a man in his forties or fifties. The CDR3 runs from the conserved cysteine through the conserved F or W. The order of the fields is CDR3 protein, CDR3 DNA, clone size, CDR3 length, V gene, D gene, J gene. A D gene is named only where the DNA matches it firmly. Some rows mark clone size as missing; the rest say once, few, many or name a class of expanded clone.

CDR3 protein: CASSPGTDGNTIYF
CDR3 DNA: TGCGCCAGCAGCCCTGGGACAGACGGAAACACCATATATTTT
clone size: few
CDR3 length: 14
V gene: TRBV4-1
D gene: TRBD1
J gene: TRBJ1-3

CDR3 protein: CASSPQWPKASTDTQYF
CDR3 DNA: TGCGCCAGCAGCCCACAGTGGCCCAAAGCTAGCACAGATACGCAGTATTTT
clone size: .
CDR3 length: 17
V gene: TRBV5-1
D gene: .
J gene: TRBJ2-3

CDR3 protein: CASSRGQGYEQYF
CDR3 DNA: TGTGCCAGCAGTCGGGGGCAGGGTTACGAGCAGTACTTC
clone size: .
CDR3 length: 13
V gene: TRBV28
D gene: .
J gene: TRBJ2-7

CDR3 protein: CASSLLYSYEQYF
CDR3 DNA: TGTGCCAGCAGTTTACTCTACTCCTACGAGCAGTACTTC
clone size: once
CDR3 length: 13
V gene: TRBV28
D gene: .
J gene: TRBJ2-7

CDR3 protein: CASSIAGEGQPQHF
CDR3 DNA: TGTGCCAGTAGTATAGCAGGGGAGGGTCAGCCCCAGCATTTT
clone size: once
CDR3 length: 14
V gene: TRBV19
D gene: .
J gene: TRBJ1-5

CDR3 protein: CASSRRRGETQYF
CDR3 DNA: TGTGCCAGCAGCCGACGGCGGGGGGAGACCCAGTACTTC
clone size: .
CDR3 length: 13
V gene: TRBV6-5
D gene: TRBD2
J gene: TRBJ2-5

CDR3 protein: CASSLEHSSPLHF
CDR3 DNA: TGTGCCAGCAGCTTAGAGCATTCTTCACCCCTCCACTTT
clone size: .
CDR3 length: 13
V gene: TRBV7-2
D gene: .
J gene: TRBJ1-6

CDR3 protein: CASSLQGEKYEQYF
CDR3 DNA: TGTGCCAGCAGTTTACAGGGGGAGAAGTACGAGCAGTACTTC
clone size: .
CDR3 length: 14
V gene: TRBV2
D gene: TRBD1
J gene: TRBJ2-7

CDR3 protein: CASSEAVWGSGYTF
CDR3 DNA: TGTGCCAGCAGTGAAGCGGTGTGGGGAAGCGGCTACACCTTC
clone size: .
CDR3 length: 14
V gene: TRBV2
D gene: .
J gene: TRBJ1-2

CDR3 protein: CASSLRSQSSYEQYF
CDR3 DNA: TGTGCCAGCAGCTTACGGTCCCAGAGCTCCTACGAGCAGTACTTC
clone size: .
CDR3 length: 15
V gene: TRBV7-2
D gene: .
J gene: TRBJ2-7

CDR3 protein: CASSLGLGSYEQYF
CDR3 DNA: TGTGCCAGCAGTTTAGGTCTAGGGAGTTACGAGCAGTACTTC
clone size: .
CDR3 length: 14
V gene: TRBV27
D gene: .
J gene: TRBJ2-7

CDR3 protein: CASSPTSGWTGLATDTQYF
CDR3 DNA: TGTGCCAGCTCACCTACGTCGGGGTGGACAGGGTTGGCGACAGATACGCAGTATTTT
clone size: .
CDR3 length: 19
V gene: TRBV18
D gene: TRBD1
J gene: TRBJ2-3

CDR3 protein: CASSLRQGGTDTQYF
CDR3 DNA: TGTGCCAGTAGTCTCAGACAGGGAGGCACAGATACGCAGTATTTT
clone size: .
CDR3 length: 15
V gene: TRBV19
D gene: TRBD1
J gene: TRBJ2-3

CDR3 protein: CASSVGQGKSGTQYF
CDR3 DNA: TGTGCCAGCAGCGTAGGGCAGGGAAAATCGGGGACCCAGTACTTC
clone size: once
CDR3 length: 15
V gene: TRBV9
D gene: .
J gene: TRBJ2-5

CDR3 protein: CASSPGSGGLGETQYF
CDR3 DNA: TGTGCCAGCAGTCCCGGGTCGGGGGGCCTCGGGGAGACCCAGTACTTC
clone size: once
CDR3 length: 16
V gene: TRBV28
D gene: .
J gene: TRBJ2-5

CDR3 protein: CASNRGGGAYEQYF
CDR3 DNA: TGTGCCAGCAACAGAGGCGGGGGGGCCTACGAGCAGTACTTC
clone size: .
CDR3 length: 14
V gene: TRBV9
D gene: TRBD2
J gene: TRBJ2-7

CDR3 protein: CASSDPGPTYEQYF
CDR3 DNA: TGTGCCAGCAGTGACCCCGGGCCAACTTACGAGCAGTACTTC
clone size: .
CDR3 length: 14
V gene: TRBV25-1
D gene: .
J gene: TRBJ2-7

CDR3 protein: CASSLLGQGSNQPQHF
CDR3 DNA: TGTGCCAGCAGTTTATTGGGACAAGGGAGCAATCAGCCCCAGCATTTT
clone size: .
CDR3 length: 16
V gene: TRBV28
D gene: .
J gene: TRBJ1-5

CDR3 protein: CASSQWRRETQYF
CDR3 DNA: TGCGCCAGCAGCCAATGGCGACGGGAGACCCAGTACTTC
clone size: .
CDR3 length: 13
V gene: TRBV4-1
D gene: .
J gene: TRBJ2-5

CDR3 protein: CASSTTVWGGKLFF
CDR3 DNA: TGTGCCAGTAGTACAACAGTTTGGGGCGGAAAACTGTTTTTT
clone size: .
CDR3 length: 14
V gene: TRBV19
D gene: .
J gene: TRBJ1-4

CDR3 protein: CSVELGRALGYTF
CDR3 DNA: TGCAGCGTTGAGCTGGGAAGGGCGCTAGGCTACACCTTC
clone size: .
CDR3 length: 13
V gene: TRBV29-1
D gene: .
J gene: TRBJ1-2

CDR3 protein: CASRANTGELFF
CDR3 DNA: TGTGCCAGCAGGGCGAACACCGGGGAGCTGTTTTTT
clone size: .
CDR3 length: 12
V gene: TRBV6-5
D gene: .
J gene: TRBJ2-2